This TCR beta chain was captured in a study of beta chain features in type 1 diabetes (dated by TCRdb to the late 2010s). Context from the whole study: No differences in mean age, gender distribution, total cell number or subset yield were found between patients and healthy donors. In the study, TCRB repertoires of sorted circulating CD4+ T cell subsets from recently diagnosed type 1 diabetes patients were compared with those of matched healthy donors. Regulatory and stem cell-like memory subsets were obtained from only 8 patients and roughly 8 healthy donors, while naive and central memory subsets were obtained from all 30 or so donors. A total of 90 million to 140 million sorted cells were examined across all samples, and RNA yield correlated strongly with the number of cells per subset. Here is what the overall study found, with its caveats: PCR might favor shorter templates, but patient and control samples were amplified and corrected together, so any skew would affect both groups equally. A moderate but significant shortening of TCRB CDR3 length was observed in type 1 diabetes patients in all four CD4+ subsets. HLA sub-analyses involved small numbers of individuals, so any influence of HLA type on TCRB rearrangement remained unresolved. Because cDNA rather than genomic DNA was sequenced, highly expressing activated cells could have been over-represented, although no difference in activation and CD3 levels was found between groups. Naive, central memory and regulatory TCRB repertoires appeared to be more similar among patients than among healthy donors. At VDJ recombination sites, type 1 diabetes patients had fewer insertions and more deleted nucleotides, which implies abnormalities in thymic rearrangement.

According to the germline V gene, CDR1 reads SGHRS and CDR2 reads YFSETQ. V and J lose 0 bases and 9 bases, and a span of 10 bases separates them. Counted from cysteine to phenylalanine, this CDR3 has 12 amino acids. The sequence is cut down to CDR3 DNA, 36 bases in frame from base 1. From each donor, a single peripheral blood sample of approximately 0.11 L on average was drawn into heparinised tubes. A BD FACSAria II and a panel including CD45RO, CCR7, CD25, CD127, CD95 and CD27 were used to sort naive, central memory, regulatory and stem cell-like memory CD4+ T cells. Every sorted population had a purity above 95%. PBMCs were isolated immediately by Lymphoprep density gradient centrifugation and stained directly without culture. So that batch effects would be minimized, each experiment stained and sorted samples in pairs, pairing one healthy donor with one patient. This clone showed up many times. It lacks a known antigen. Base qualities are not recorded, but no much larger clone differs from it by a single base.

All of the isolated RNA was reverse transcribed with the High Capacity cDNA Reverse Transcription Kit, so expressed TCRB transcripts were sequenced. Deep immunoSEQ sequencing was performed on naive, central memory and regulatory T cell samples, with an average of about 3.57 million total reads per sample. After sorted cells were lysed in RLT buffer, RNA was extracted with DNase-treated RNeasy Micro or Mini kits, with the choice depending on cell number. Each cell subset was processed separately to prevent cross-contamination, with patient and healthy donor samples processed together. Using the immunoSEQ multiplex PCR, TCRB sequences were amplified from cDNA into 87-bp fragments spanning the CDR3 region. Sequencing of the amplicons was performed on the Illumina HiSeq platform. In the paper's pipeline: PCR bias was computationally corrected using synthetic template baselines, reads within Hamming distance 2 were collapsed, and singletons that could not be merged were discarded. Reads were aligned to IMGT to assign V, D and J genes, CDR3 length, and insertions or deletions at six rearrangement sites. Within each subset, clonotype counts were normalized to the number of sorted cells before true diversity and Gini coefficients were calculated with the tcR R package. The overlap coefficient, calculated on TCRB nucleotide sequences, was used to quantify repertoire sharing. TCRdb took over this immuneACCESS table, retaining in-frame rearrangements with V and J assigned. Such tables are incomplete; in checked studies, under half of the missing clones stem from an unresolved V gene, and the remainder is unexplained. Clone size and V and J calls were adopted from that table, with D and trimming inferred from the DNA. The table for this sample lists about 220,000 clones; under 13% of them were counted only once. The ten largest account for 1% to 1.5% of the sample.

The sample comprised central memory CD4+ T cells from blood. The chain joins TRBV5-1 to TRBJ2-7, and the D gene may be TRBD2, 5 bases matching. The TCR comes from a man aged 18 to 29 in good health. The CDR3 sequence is CASSLEEAPQYF. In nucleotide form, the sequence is TGCGCCAGCAGCTTGGAGGAGGCGCCGCAGTACTTC.